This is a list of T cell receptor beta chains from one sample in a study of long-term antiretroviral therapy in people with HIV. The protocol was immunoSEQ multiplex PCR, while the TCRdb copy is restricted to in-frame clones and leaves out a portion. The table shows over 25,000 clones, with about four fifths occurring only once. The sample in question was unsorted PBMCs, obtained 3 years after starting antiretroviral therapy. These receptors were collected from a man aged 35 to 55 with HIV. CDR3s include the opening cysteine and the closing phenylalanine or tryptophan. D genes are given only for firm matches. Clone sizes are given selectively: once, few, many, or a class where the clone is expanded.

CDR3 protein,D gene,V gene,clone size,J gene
CASSPSRTSGQVRTDTQYF,TRBD2,TRBV5-1,NA,TRBJ2-3
CASSADRWSLHF,NA,TRBV6-1,few,TRBJ1-6
CASSSLGQGPYGYTF,TRBD1,TRBV2,NA,TRBJ1-2
CASSPRDRRNQPQHF,TRBD1,TRBV19,once,TRBJ1-5
CASSLDGKRGGSPLHF,NA,TRBV5-1,NA,TRBJ1-6
CASSRQGLAGAGELFF,TRBD2,TRBV5-5,NA,TRBJ2-2
CASNSGLGTGSLETQYF,TRBD1,TRBV5-1,NA,TRBJ2-5
CASSLGLGQLAKNIQYF,NA,TRBV13,NA,TRBJ2-4
CASSAGGSGANVLTF,TRBD2,TRBV7-9,NA,TRBJ2-6
CAIWDGQGNYEQYF,TRBD1,TRBV10-3,NA,TRBJ2-7
CASSESSYEQYF,NA,TRBV2,NA,TRBJ2-7
CASSLETSGGVKDEQFF,TRBD2,TRBV5-1,NA,TRBJ2-1
CASSSDWDWHYGYTF,NA,TRBV13,few,TRBJ1-2
CASSAFGTGTDEQYF,TRBD1,TRBV19,NA,TRBJ2-7
CASSQESGEGNQPQHF,NA,TRBV4-1,NA,TRBJ1-5
CASSETGGNTIYF,NA,TRBV19,few,TRBJ1-3
CASLGQGGSSYEQYF,NA,TRBV6-1,once,TRBJ2-7
CASSLGLASGRNIQYF,TRBD2,TRBV11-2,NA,TRBJ2-4
CASSLGQGTFEKLFF,NA,TRBV11-2,NA,TRBJ1-4
CASSQDPGASSYNSPLHF,NA,TRBV4-1,NA,TRBJ1-6
CASSLLAGASTDTQYF,TRBD2,TRBV19,NA,TRBJ2-3
CASRGDPYEQYF,NA,TRBV2,NA,TRBJ2-7
CASSPPLEGFLAGSYNEQFF,TRBD2,TRBV18,NA,TRBJ2-1
CASSSREEQYF,NA,TRBV7-2,NA,TRBJ2-7
CASSTEGQPYEQYF,TRBD1,TRBV9,NA,TRBJ2-7
CASGLGVLPTDTQYF,NA,TRBV12-5,NA,TRBJ2-3
CASSPERGVGQPQHF,NA,TRBV27,NA,TRBJ1-5
CASSLVAGTDTQYF,NA,TRBV4-2,NA,TRBJ2-3
CASSLDRYEQYF,NA,TRBV11-2,NA,TRBJ2-7
CASTPVGLFNSPAEAFF,NA,TRBV2,NA,TRBJ1-1
CASSLGQGGEQYF,TRBD1,TRBV5-1,NA,TRBJ2-7
CASSPRPGADQPQHF,NA,TRBV4-2,NA,TRBJ1-5
CASSQGGTGTPDEQYF,TRBD1,TRBV4-3,NA,TRBJ2-7
CASSGTGPYEQYF,NA,TRBV6-1,NA,TRBJ2-7
CASSQEQGGEGYTF,NA,TRBV4-1,NA,TRBJ1-2
CASSQRSPGVGNTIYF,NA,TRBV4-1,few,TRBJ1-3
CASGGLAGVNEQFF,TRBD2,TRBV27,NA,TRBJ2-1
CASSIERDSKNEKLFF,TRBD1,TRBV5-6,NA,TRBJ1-4
CASSLGTGTDTQYF,TRBD1,TRBV7-2,once,TRBJ2-3
CASTSQGPGNTIYF,NA,TRBV10-2,NA,TRBJ1-3
CASSLGQPANYGYTF,NA,TRBV11-2,NA,TRBJ1-2
CASSLGGSGEETQYF,NA,TRBV18,NA,TRBJ2-5
CASTGGDSYEQYF,TRBD2,TRBV19,few,TRBJ2-7
CASSDNRYEQFF,NA,TRBV6-1,NA,TRBJ2-1
CASMRDNQETQYF,NA,TRBV5-1,NA,TRBJ2-5
CASSHGVAGGPRETQYF,TRBD2,TRBV9,NA,TRBJ2-5
CASTHPAGSYEQYF,NA,TRBV6-8,NA,TRBJ2-7
CASSPVQGGRTEAFF,NA,TRBV27,NA,TRBJ1-1
CASGGTGPSENSPLHF,TRBD1,TRBV10-2,NA,TRBJ1-6
CASSEVVGSTEAFF,NA,TRBV2,NA,TRBJ1-1
CASTERRMNNSPLHF,NA,TRBV6-1,NA,TRBJ1-6
CASSASEEGDDEKLFF,NA,TRBV9,NA,TRBJ1-4
CAWSIPPSNYEQYF,NA,TRBV30,NA,TRBJ2-7
CASSPFEGAGTEAFF,NA,TRBV18,NA,TRBJ1-1
CASWSGTKLFF,NA,TRBV19,NA,TRBJ1-4
CASKFRGPGTEAFF,TRBD1,TRBV27,few,TRBJ1-1
CASSLGGFSSTDTQYF,NA,TRBV5-4,NA,TRBJ2-3